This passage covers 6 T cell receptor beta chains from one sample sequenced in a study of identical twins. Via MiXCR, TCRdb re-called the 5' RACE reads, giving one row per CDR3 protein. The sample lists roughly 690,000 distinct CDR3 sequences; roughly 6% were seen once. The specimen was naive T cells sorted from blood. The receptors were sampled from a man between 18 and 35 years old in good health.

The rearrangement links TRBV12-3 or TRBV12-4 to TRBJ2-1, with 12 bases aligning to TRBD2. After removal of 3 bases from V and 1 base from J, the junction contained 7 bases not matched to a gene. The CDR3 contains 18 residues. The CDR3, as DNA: TGTGCCAGCAGTTTGTGGCTAGCGGGAGGGCCTTCCTACAATGAGCAGTTCTTC. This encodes CASSLWLAGGPSYNEQFF.

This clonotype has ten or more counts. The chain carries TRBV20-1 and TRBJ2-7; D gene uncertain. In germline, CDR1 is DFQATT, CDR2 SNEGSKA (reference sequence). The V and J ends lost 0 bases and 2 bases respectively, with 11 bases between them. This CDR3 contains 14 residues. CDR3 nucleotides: TGCAGTGCTAGAGATGACACCTCTACCTACGAGCAGTACTTC. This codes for CSARDDTSTYEQYF.

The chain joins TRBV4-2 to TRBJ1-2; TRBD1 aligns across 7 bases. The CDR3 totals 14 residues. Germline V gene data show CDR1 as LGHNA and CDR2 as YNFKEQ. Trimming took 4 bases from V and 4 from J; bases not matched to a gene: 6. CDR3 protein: CASSPGQHIYGYTF. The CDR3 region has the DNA TGTGCCAGCAGCCCGGGACAGCATATCTATGGCTACACCTTC.

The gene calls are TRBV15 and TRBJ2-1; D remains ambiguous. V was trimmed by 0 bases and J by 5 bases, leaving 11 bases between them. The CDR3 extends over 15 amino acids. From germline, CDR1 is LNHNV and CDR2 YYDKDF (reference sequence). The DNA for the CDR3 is TGTGCCACCAGCAGAGAAGCCCTAGGGAACAATGAGCAGTTCTTC. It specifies CATSREALGNNEQFF.

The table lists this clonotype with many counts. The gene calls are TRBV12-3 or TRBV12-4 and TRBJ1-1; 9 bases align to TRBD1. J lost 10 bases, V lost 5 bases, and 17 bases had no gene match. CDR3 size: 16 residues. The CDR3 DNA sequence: TGTGCCAGCAGTGTTACCCCGGGACAGGGAATGGGGAGAGCTTTCTTT. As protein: CASSVTPGQGMGRAFF.

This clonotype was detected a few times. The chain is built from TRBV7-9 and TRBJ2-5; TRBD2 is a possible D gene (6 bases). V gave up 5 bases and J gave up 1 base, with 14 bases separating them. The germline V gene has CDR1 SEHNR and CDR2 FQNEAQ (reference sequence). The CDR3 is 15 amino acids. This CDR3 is CASSPPGEVQETQYF. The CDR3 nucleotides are TGTGCCAGCAGCCCCCCTGGGGAGGTCCAAGAGACCCAGTACTTC. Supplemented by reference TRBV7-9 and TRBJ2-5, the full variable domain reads DTGVSQNPRHKITKRGQNVTFRCDPISEHNRLYWYRQTLGQGPEFLTYFQNEAQLEKSRLLSDRFSAERPKGSFSTLEIQRTEQGDSAMYLCASSPPGEVQETQYFGPGTRLLVL.